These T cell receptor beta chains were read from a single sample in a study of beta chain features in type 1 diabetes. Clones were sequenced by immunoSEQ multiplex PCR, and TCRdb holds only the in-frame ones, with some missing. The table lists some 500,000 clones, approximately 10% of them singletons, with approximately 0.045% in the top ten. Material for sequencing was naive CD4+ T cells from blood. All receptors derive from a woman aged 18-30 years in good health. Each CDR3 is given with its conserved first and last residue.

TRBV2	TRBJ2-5	CASTGGHQETQYF
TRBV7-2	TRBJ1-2	CASSPAQVGGYTF
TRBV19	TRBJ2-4	CASSIRPIIAKNIQYF
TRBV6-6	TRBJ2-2	CASSYQHPSGSGELFF
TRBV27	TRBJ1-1	CASSPPGPEGNTEAFF
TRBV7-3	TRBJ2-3	CASSSRGGYRDTQYF
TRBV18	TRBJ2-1	CASSGDLYNEQFF
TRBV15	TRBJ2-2	CATSRDAGGELFF
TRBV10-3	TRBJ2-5	CAIRAEETQYF
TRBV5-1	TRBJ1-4	CASSLEQANEKLFF
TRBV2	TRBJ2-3	CASSSDPPTGLADTQYF
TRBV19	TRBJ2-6	CASSILDRGLNVLTF
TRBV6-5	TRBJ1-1	CASSLPGDEAFF
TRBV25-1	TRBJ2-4	CASSPFGQGKNIQYF
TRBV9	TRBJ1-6	CASSVAPRTGFSPLHF
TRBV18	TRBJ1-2	CASSPPYSNYGYTF
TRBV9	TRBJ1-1	CASSLAPNTEAFF
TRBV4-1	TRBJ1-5	CASSQTGTPHQPQHF
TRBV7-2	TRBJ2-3	CASSLGLHTDTQYF
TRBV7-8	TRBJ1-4	CASSSKATNEKLFF
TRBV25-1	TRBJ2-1	CASSEFGAGSNEQFF
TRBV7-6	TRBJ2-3	CASSSTGLAGASDTQYF
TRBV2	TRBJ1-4	CASSGQSEKLFF